These 5 T cell receptor beta chains came from one sample sequenced in a study of T cell responses to AZD1222 COVID-19 vaccine. Assay: immunoSEQ multiplex PCR; the TCRdb copy retains only in-frame clones and omits some. The table has approximately 100,000 clones, just over 85% seen once. Here the sequenced sample was peripheral blood, taken on day 0 of AZD1222 vaccination. All receptors come from an adult in good health.

The chain uses TRBV5-1 and TRBJ1-2, with 7 positions matching TRBD1. Germline values: CDR1 SGHRS, CDR2 YFSETQ. Germline trimming cut 5 bases from V and 2 bases from J; bases unmatched to any gene: 6. The CDR3 runs 14 residues. The CDR3 bases are TGCGCCAGCAGGCGGGACAGCAGAAACTATGGCTACACCTTC. Translation: CASRRDSRNYGYTF.

About this clone: The sample has other DNA sequences that encode this CDR3 too. The chain uses TRBV7-2 and TRBJ2-7, with TRBD2 matching over 8 bases. CDR1 SGHTA and CDR2 FQGNSA come from the germline V gene. V was pared by 3 bases and J by 2 bases, with 0 bases of the junction left unmatched. The CDR3 spans 13 residues. The CDR3 region has the DNA TGTGCCAGCAGCTTGGGACTAGCCTACGAGCAGTACTTC. It translates to CASSLGLAYEQYF.

V and J are TRBV5-6 and TRBJ1-5; D gene ambiguous. V lost 1 base and J 4 bases, leaving 9 bases between the germline ends. CDR3 size: 14 residues. Germline V CDR1 and CDR2: SGHDT, YYEEEE. The CDR3 DNA reads TGTGCCAGCAGCTTGCTAACGGGAAATCAGCCCCAGCATTTT. Encoded protein: CASSLLTGNQPQHF.

The genes are TRBV6-2 or TRBV6-3 and TRBJ1-1; D is undetermined. The germline CDR1 and CDR2 sequences are MNHEY and SVGEGT. Trimming left V 2 bases short and J 1 base short, with 17 bases between. The CDR3 consists of 17 residues. The CDR3, as DNA: TGTGCCAGCAGTTACGGCCGACCCGGTCTTAGGAACACTGAAGCTTTCTTT. It specifies CASSYGRPGLRNTEAFF.

V is TRBV4-2 and J is TRBJ2-2; the match to TRBD2 covers 9 bases. Germline assignment: CDR1 LGHNA and CDR2 YNFKEQ. V lost 0 bases to trimming and J lost 2 bases; unmatched junction nucleotides: 4. The CDR3 totals 17 residues. The CDR3 reads CASSQETTSGNTGELFF. The CDR3 region has the DNA TGTGCCAGCAGCCAAGAGACGACTAGCGGCAACACCGGGGAGCTGTTTTTT.